This T cell receptor (beta chain) came from a study of T cells in Graves' hyperthyroidism and ophthalmopathy. V lost 5 bases and J 1 base, leaving 23 bases between the germline ends. This CDR3 spans 18 amino acids. The germline V gene has CDR1 SGHAT and CDR2 FQNNGV. Researchers took RNA transcripts and amplified the TCR beta CDR3 regions from them. First-round RT-PCR targeting the TCR CDR3 was performed with the HTBI primer set. TCRdb ran MiXCR on the multiplex PCR reads and lists one entry per CDR3 protein. Among 240,000 or so distinct CDR3 sequences listed, 16% were seen once. In its sample, this clonotype was seen many times.

The TCR was taken from a woman in her late teens or twenties with Graves' ophthalmopathy. The rearrangement links TRBV11-2 to TRBJ1-1; D perhaps matches TRBD1 (5 bases). The sample was blood. The CDR3 DNA reads as TGTGCCAGCAGCCCCTTGTGGGGAAAGGGGCGGCAGAACACTGAAGCTTTCTTT. Protein: CASSPLWGKGRQNTEAFF.